These 12 T cell receptor beta chains came from one sample sequenced in a study of breast tumors, draining lymph nodes, adjacent tissues. TCRdb processed the multiplex PCR reads anew with MiXCR; each CDR3 protein has one entry. The sample holds 6,500 to 7,500 distinct CDR3 sequences; around two fifths are singletons and the top ten take about 44%. Sequencing input: tumor-adjacent breast tissue. The receptors were sampled from a female donor with breast cancer. Some clones in this sample may be carry-over from other donors' samples.

This clonotype is labeled medium-sized. The chain couples TRBV7-9 to TRBJ2-1; D may be TRBD2 (5 bases). CDR1 and CDR2 (germline): SEHNR, FQNEAQ (reference sequence). CDR3 size: 16 residues. The V and J ends lost 2 bases and 3 bases respectively, with 14 bases between them. CDR3 region: CASSLNRGLVYNEQFF. CDR3 bases: TGTGCCAGCAGCTTAAACAGAGGGTTAGTCTACAATGAGCAGTTCTTC.

CDR3 region: CASSEGDTYEQYF. The CDR3 nucleotides are TGTGCCAGCAGTGAGGGGGATACCTACGAGCAGTACTTC. The chain has TRBV2 and TRBJ2-7; the D call may be TRBD1 or TRBD2 (5 bases each). The V gene's germline CDR1 is SNHLY and CDR2 FYNNEI. Trimming pared 3 bases from V and 2 bases from J, leaving 8 bases between. The CDR3 spans 13 residues.

The genes are TRBV28 and TRBJ1-5, with a possible D match to TRBD1 (6 bases). From germline, CDR1 is MDHEN and CDR2 SYDVKM. This CDR3 has 15 residues. V dropped 7 bases and J dropped 3 bases, with 16 bases sitting between them. CDR3 protein: CASTSPGGPNQPQHF. The DNA of the CDR3 is TGTGCCAGCACCAGCCCCGGGGGGCCCAATCAGCCCCAGCATTTT.

J is TRBJ2-1 and V is TRBV20-1, with 13 positions matching TRBD2. Germline values: CDR1 DFQATT, CDR2 SNEGSKA (reference sequence). CDR3 size: 16 residues. V trimming: 5 bases; J trimming: 9 bases; junction bases outside the gene matches: 13. The CDR3 region is CSALWDTSGRAGEQFF. The CDR3 DNA reads TGCAGTGCTCTCTGGGACACTAGCGGGAGGGCCGGTGAGCAGTTCTTC.

This clonotype was seen repeatedly, ten times or more. The V and J genes are TRBV6-4 and TRBJ2-2, with TRBD1 identical over 7 bases. CDR3 length: 14 amino acids. V dropped 10 bases and J dropped 0; count of bases not matched to a gene: 5. Germline lookup yields CDR1 MRHNA and CDR2 SNTAGT. The CDR3 is CATKGQTNTGELFF. Here the CDR3 DNA reads TGTGCCACCAAGGGACAGACGAACACCGGGGAGCTGTTTTTT.

J is TRBJ2-3 and V is TRBV20-1; TRBD2 aligns across 10 bases. This CDR3 comprises 13 residues. After removal of 6 bases from V and 4 bases from J, the junction contained 4 bases not matched to a gene. Germline V gene sequence: CDR1 DFQATT, CDR2 SNEGSKA (reference sequence). CDR3 in DNA: TGCAGTGCCGATCTAGCGGGAGCAGATACGCAGTATTTT. The encoded protein is CSADLAGADTQYF.

This clonotype has a count of ten or more. The chain links TRBV28 to TRBJ1-2; a weak D match, TRBD1 (5 bases). The CDR3 totals 14 residues. Deletions cut 2 bases from V and 2 bases from J, with 9 bases between. Germline V CDR1 and CDR2: MDHEN, SYDVKM. The CDR3 sequence: CASSLGAPNYGYTF. In DNA, the CDR3 is TGTGCCAGCAGTTTAGGGGCTCCGAACTATGGCTACACCTTC.

This clonotype is labeled as medium-sized (0.01 to 0.1%). The genes are TRBV9 and TRBJ2-1, with 7 bases identical to TRBD2. The germline gives CDR1 SGDLS, CDR2 YYNGEE. The CDR3 is made up of 15 amino acids. The trim removed 0 bases at V and 6 bases at J, leaving 6 bases unmatched. CDR3 sequence: CASSVGGGGVNEQFF. The CDR3 coding sequence is TGTGCCAGCAGCGTAGGGGGGGGAGGGGTCAATGAGCAGTTCTTC.

By share of the sample, this clonotype is medium-sized. The V gene is TRBV4-2, the J gene TRBJ1-6, with 9 positions matching TRBD1. The CDR3 has 17 amino acids. Germline assignment: CDR1 LGHNA and CDR2 YNFKEQ. The V segment lost 0 bases and the J segment 10 bases; nucleotides outside the gene matches: 10. For the CDR3, the DNA is TGTGCCAGCAGCCAAGATCGGATAAGGACAGGGGAATCACCCCTCCACTTT. Protein: CASSQDRIRTGESPLHF.

This clonotype was recorded many times. The gene calls are TRBV19 and TRBJ1-2; D unclear. V was clipped by 5 bases and J by 5 bases, with 15 bases between them. From germline, CDR1 is LNHDA and CDR2 SQIVND (reference sequence). The CDR3 has 14 amino acids. CDR3: CASSRSSTSYGYTF. CDR3 DNA: TGTGCCAGTAGTCGGTCCTCGACCAGTTATGGCTACACCTTC.

This clonotype was found a few times. The rearrangement uses TRBV15 and TRBJ2-7; 8 nucleotides agree with TRBD2. V lost 3 bases, J lost 6 bases, and 10 bases stayed unmatched. Germline values: CDR1 LNHNV, CDR2 YYDKDF (reference sequence). The CDR3 has 15 residues. CDR3 residues: CATSSEGGRSGEQYF. CDR3 in DNA: TGTGCCACCAGCAGTGAGGGCGGGAGGAGCGGCGAGCAGTACTTC.

This clonotype is medium-sized by share. The rearrangement joins TRBV4-3 to TRBJ2-7, with 9 positions matching TRBD2. V lost 0 bases and J lost 7; bases outside the gene matches: 13. There are 17 residues in the CDR3. Germline CDR1 and CDR2: LGHNA and YSLEER. The CDR3 spells CASSQDGAGGRGEEQYF. DNA of the CDR3: TGCGCCAGCAGCCAAGATGGGGCTGGCGGGAGGGGGGAAGAGCAGTACTTC.